One and the same sample provided the 4 T cell receptor beta chains below, sequenced in a study of radiotherapy plus CTLA-4 blockade in lung cancer. Profiling relied on immunoSEQ multiplex PCR, and the TCRdb table lists in-frame clones only, not all of them. The data contain 70,000 to 90,000 clones, over 70% of them seen just once; the ten biggest clones take up 22%. The material sequenced was peripheral blood, taken from a patient treated with radiotherapy plus ipilimumab. The source is a human donor with non-small cell lung cancer whose response to radiotherapy plus ipilimumab could not be evaluated. Some clones in this sample may be carry-over from other donors' samples.

This chain joins TRBV15 and TRBJ1-2; unclear D gene. CDR3 length: 15 residues. V lost 0 bases and J lost 4, with 12 bases in between. Germline CDR1 is LNHNV and CDR2 is YYDKDF (reference sequence). The CDR3 here is CATSRDTVAVYGYTF. CDR3 sequence (DNA): TGTGCCACCAGCAGAGATACGGTTGCCGTCTATGGCTACACCTTC.

This chain uses TRBV9 with TRBJ1-2; possible D gene TRBD1, 5 bases. Germline loops: CDR1 SGDLS, CDR2 YYNGEE. Deletions cut 2 bases from V and 4 bases from J, with 15 bases between. The CDR3 covers 15 residues. Here the CDR3 DNA reads TGTGCCAGCAGCGTTCTGGGGGGGATCGGCTATGGCTACACCTTC. This encodes CASSVLGGIGYGYTF.

The J gene is TRBJ1-3, the V gene TRBV9, with D maybe TRBD1 (5 bases). The CDR3 runs to 15 residues. Trimming pared 2 bases from V and 0 bases from J, leaving 9 bases between. Germline loops: CDR1 SGDLS, CDR2 YYNGEE. The CDR3 region has the DNA TGTGCCAGCAGCGTTCAGGGCAGCTCTGGAAACACCATATATTTT. Amino acid sequence: CASSVQGSSGNTIYF.

This chain joins TRBV11-2 and TRBJ2-4; TRBD1 agrees at 10 bases. The CDR3 spans 15 residues. Per germline, CDR1 SGHAT and CDR2 FQNNGV. J gave up 8 bases and V 5 bases, and 9 bases lay outside the gene matches. This chain's CDR3 is CASSAWTGGEDIQYF. In nucleotides, the CDR3 is TGTGCCAGCAGCGCCTGGACAGGGGGGGAGGACATTCAGTACTTC.